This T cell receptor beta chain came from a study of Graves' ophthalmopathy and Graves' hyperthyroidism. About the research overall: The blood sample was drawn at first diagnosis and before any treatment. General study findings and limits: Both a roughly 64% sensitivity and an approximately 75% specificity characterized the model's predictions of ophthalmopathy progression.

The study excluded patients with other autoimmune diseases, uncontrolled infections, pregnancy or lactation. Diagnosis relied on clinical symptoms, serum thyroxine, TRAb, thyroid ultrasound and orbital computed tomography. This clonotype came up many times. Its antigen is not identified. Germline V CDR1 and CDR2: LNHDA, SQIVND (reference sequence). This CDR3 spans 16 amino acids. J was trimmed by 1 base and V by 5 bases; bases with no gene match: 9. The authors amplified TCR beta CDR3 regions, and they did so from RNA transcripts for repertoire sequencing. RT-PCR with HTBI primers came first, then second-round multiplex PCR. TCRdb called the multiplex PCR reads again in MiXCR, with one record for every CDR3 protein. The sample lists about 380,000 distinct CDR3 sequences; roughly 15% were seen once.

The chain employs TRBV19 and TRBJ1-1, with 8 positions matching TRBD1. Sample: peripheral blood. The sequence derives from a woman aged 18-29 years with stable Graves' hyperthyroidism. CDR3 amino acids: CASSDPQGAKNTEAFF. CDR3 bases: TGTGCCAGTAGTGACCCCCAGGGGGCGAAGAACACTGAAGCTTTCTTT.